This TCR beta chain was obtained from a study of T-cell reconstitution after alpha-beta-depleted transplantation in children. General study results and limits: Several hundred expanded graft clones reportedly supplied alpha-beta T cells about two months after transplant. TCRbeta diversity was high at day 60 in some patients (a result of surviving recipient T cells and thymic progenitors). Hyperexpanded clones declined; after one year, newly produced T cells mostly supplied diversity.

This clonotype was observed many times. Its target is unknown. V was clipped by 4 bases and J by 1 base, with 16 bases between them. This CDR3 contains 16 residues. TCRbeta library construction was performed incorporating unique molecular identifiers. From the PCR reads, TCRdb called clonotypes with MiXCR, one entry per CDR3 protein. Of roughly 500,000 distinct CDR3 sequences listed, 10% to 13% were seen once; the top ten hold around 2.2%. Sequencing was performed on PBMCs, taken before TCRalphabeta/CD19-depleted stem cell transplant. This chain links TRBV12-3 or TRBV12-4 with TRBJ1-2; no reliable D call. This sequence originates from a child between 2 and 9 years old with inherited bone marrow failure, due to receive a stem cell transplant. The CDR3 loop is CASSSGEELINYGYTF. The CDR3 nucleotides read TGTGCCAGCAGTTCCGGGGAAGAGCTAATTAACTATGGCTACACCTTC.